The present entry profiles one T cell receptor beta chain with its context. This clone has just one count. The specificity of this receptor is unknown. Qualities for individual bases were not recorded, and no much larger clone is one base off. In total, 500 to 700 healthy bone marrow donors made up the cohort. Cohort members were all nominally healthy when sampled, although unrecorded immune exposures were likely present. The donor was CMV seronegative and was included in the group of about 350 seronegative cohort members. Every donor gave a peripheral blood sample, and the peripheral blood mononuclear cells from that sample were used for TCR beta sequencing. Genomic DNA was extracted from the blood cell samples with the Qiagen DNeasy Blood Extraction Kit. Library preparation employed the immunoSEQ multiplex PCR assay. The multiplex PCR relied on a mix of 60 forward primers for TCR Vbeta segments and 13 reverse primers for TCR Jbeta segments. The CDR3 region of rearranged TCR beta genes was amplified from genomic DNA with a multiplex PCR assay. Amplified TCR beta libraries were sequenced as 87-base-pair reads on the Illumina HiSeq System. From the authors' description of their analysis: A later analysis tallied tens of millions of unique TCR beta chains across the 666 repertoires, and some 10 million of those chains were shared by two or more donors. A nearest-neighbor algorithm error-corrected the raw reads and collapsed the reads into unique sequences, merging closely related sequences to remove PCR and sequencing errors. To assign V, D and J gene segments, CDR3 sequences were aligned to IMGT reference sequences. For a sequence to be retained, a match of at least six nucleotides was required to both a V gene segment and a J gene segment. A rearrangement counted as productive if the CDR3 had no stop codons and remained in frame with V and J, and every other rearrangement counted as non-productive. Following IMGT convention, CDR3 was defined as the stretch from the second conserved V-encoded cysteine to the conserved J-encoded phenylalanine. In an earlier analysis of approximately 590 of the donors, sequences lacking an unambiguous match to a single V gene segment were excluded. In an earlier analysis of several hundred of the donors, V segments were called functional above 56.7% productive rearrangements and were called segregating when the between-donor standard deviation exceeded 5%. A statistical classification framework was built to diagnose cytomegalovirus status from the catalog of TCR beta chain sequences. A later analysis assigned V and J genes by comparing TCR nucleotide sequences with IMGT/GENE-DB human TR gene sequences. The TCRdist pipeline was used in a later analysis to assign CDR3 sequences and most-parsimonious VDJ recombination scenarios. In a later analysis, each TCR beta chain was defined by its CDR3 amino acid sequence together with its V-gene family, and reads lacking a unique V-gene family were excluded. In a later analysis, 500 to 650 highly shared, low-generation-probability nucleotide sequences were removed to address suspected cross-contamination and a sequencing artifact. For each public chain, a later analysis derived a clonal expansion index from normalized ranks of inferred template counts within each repertoire. Generation probabilities in a later analysis came from a VDJ recombination model fitted to out-of-frame rearrangements, and those results were checked against IGoR. In a later analysis, TCR-TCR, TCR-HLA and TCR-CMV co-occurrence was scored with hypergeometric tests, and a repertoire-size bias correction was applied to TCR pairs. In a later analysis, false discovery rates were estimated by permuting HLA or CMV assignments 20 times. In a later analysis, co-occurring TCRs were grouped using DBSCAN, and TCRdist sequence similarity was added for clustering within HLA-allele-positive subsets. Repertoires with fewer than 30,000 or more than 120,000 public chains were left out of co-occurrence clustering, as were roughly five repertoires with anomalous nucleotide sharing. TCRdb obtained this table from immuneACCESS and retained in-frame rearrangements with V and J assigned. These tables miss some clones; where compared with another copy, unresolved V genes account for less than half of the shortfall, and the remainder is unexplained. Clone size and V and J calls were adopted from that table, with D and trimming inferred from the DNA. Here the sample has approximately 160,000 clones; around 76% occur a single time. About 1.4% of the sample is taken by the ten largest.

These data belong to a study of cytomegalovirus exposure and HLA in healthy donors (dated by TCRdb to 2016 to 2017). Describing the broader study: An earlier analysis of approximately 590 of the donors reported 250 to 300 Gb of sequence data and 120 million or so unique TCR beta sequences from about 179 million T cells. Among the roughly 400 genotyped donors, approximately 82% belonged to the genetic ancestry cluster associated with self-reported Caucasian donors. HLA typing covered class I and class II loci at four-digit resolution. Donor age, sex, ethnicity and CMV serostatus were collected together with the repertoire data. Every discovery cohort repertoire had been produced on one sequencing platform. To predict cytomegalovirus infection status, the study brought together high-throughput TCR immunosequencing, statistical association of individual TCRs with disease status, and machine learning. In addition to the first cohort of 666 subjects, a separate validation cohort of 130 or so different subjects was used. The number of typed donors differed by locus: about 620-630 for A, B, C, DRB1 and DQB1; 522 for DQA1; 606 for DPA1; and some 470 for DPB1. Genome-wide SNP genotypes for about 65% of the 666 donors were used in a later genetic analysis, which treated that subset as a discovery cohort. About five DR-DQ haplotypes were treated as single units for association and clustering because of strong linkage in the cohort. The aim of the study was to test whether cataloging public T cell receptors could identify signatures of past pathogen exposure. Rather than drawing on any new phenotypic data, the later analysis identified candidate immune exposures from TCR beta sequences and the way those sequences occurred across donors. An early release that covered about 600 HLA-typed donors contained approximately 300 gigabases of sequencing data and 65 million to 100 million unique TCR sequences. A later analysis re-analyzed previously published TCR beta repertoires from roughly 630 donors and added high-resolution HLA genotyping to study TCR occurrence patterns. An earlier analysis of 587 of the donors applied high-throughput TCR beta sequencing to assess whether each TCR beta V gene segment acted as functional or pseudogenic. The T cell repertoires of 670 or so subjects were profiled by immunosequencing and related to cytomegalovirus serostatus. On average, roughly 250,000 unique TCR beta nucleotide sequences were sequenced per donor among 300 to 500 genotyped donors of the cohort, with roughly 19% of those sequences being non-productive.

Beyond this particular receptor, the publication reports: The cohort was sequenced for TCR beta chains only, and without alpha or paired-chain data the features that could be detected were limited. A cluster of highly shared sequence variants was judged likely to be a technical artifact of the sequencing pipeline. In a later analysis, HLA-associated TCR beta chains were found to be more clonally expanded and to have lower generation probabilities than equally common non-associated chains. An association between a missense DCLRE1C variant and V-gene and J-gene trimming of TCR beta chains was found in a later genetic analysis and replicated in an independent cohort. At a false discovery rate of 0.05, a later analysis linked around 17,000 TCR beta sequences to specific HLA alleles. In the study, around 150 TCR beta chains were listed as associated with cytomegalovirus. Linkage disequilibrium might explain the correlated functional status among segregating V segments, but an unknown experimental factor could not be excluded. Compared with the roughly 670-donor mean, donors in an Asian-associated ancestry cluster had fewer N-insertions in productive TCRs, according to a later genetic analysis. A further reported finding was that TCR beta sequences accurately predicted the HLA-A and HLA-B alleles for most subjects in the first cohort. Because counts were too low, seventeen rarely observed V segments, including chromosome 9 orphons, were left out of the earlier analysis of roughly 600 of the donors. According to the authors, the approach could potentially be generalized to other disease states and immunological phenotypes. HLA typing was unavailable for some donors at each locus, so association tests used only the typed subset. In an earlier analysis of 587 of the donors, most TCR beta V segments were observed in productive rearrangements about 87% or about 30% of the time, broadly matching IMGT annotations. Three of the identified cytomegalovirus-associated TCR beta chains were confirmed in vitro to be specific for cytomegalovirus antigens. According to a later analysis, parvovirus B19, influenza, CMV and Epstein-Barr virus appeared linked to several top co-occurrence clusters. The classifier was reported to diagnose cytomegalovirus status with high specificity and sensitivity in both the original and validation cohorts. According to a later analysis, most CMV-associated TCR beta chains appeared to be HLA-restricted, and the HLA associations seemed to be driven largely by CMV exposure. Most TCR sequences were seen in very few donors, while some public TCRs were found in many individuals. When HLA alleles, especially DR and DQ, strongly co-occurred, TCR associations were difficult to assign to individual alleles. For the cohort, immune exposure information was limited to CMV serostatus. According to a later analysis, TCR association rates differed among HLA loci, with DRB1 alleles showing the most associated TCRs and HLA-C alleles showing the fewest. Presence/absence analyses assumed roughly uniform sequencing depth across donors, an assumption that may not hold.

Source material: PBMCs. The TCR sequence derives from a middle-aged man in good health and CMV-seronegative.

CDR3 loop: CASSPQGVYAYEQYF. The sequence in DNA is TGTGCCAGCAGTCCCCAGGGGGTCTATGCCTACGAGCAGTACTTC. Recombination connected TRBV28 to TRBJ2-7, with TRBD1 matching 7 junction bases. The CDR3 contains 15 residues, cysteine and phenylalanine counted. The sequence is cut down to CDR3 DNA, 45 bases in frame from base 1. The germline V gene supplies CDR1 MDHEN and CDR2 SYDVKM. The germline V and J ends show losses of 5 bases and 2 bases respectively, and no gene match explains 9 bases of the junction.